These 31 T cell receptor beta chains originate from one sample sequenced in a study of blood T cells in healthy people across ages. A second PCR of about 7 to 11 cycles used a sample-barcoded 5' primer and a J-beta primer mix. TCRdb re-called the 5' RACE reads through MiXCR, storing one row per CDR3 protein. There are about 590,000 distinct CDR3 sequences in the sample; about 30% occur only once, and approximately 14% lies in the top ten. The sequenced sample consisted of blood. Receptors originate from a woman of 80 years or more in good health.

This chain links TRBV5-1 with TRBJ2-3; 12 positions agree with TRBD1. From germline, CDR1 is SGHRS and CDR2 YFSETQ. The CDR3 has 18 residues. V gave up 0 bases and J gave up 1 base; unmatched junction bases: 6. Here the CDR3 DNA reads TGCGCCAGCAGCTTGGCCCGGGACAGGGGGCCCCGCACAGATACGCAGTATTTT. As protein: CASSLARDRGPRTDTQYF.

In its sample, this clonotype was seen a few times. The J gene is TRBJ2-3, the V gene TRBV6-1; D is perhaps TRBD2 (7 bases). V was cut by 2 bases and J by 6 bases, with 15 bases left in between. Per the germline V gene, CDR1 is MNHNS and CDR2 is SASEGT. CDR3 length: 15 amino acids. The chain's CDR3 is CASSERGGAGDTQYF. The CDR3 bases are TGTGCCAGCAGTGAAAGGGGGGGGGCCGGGGATACGCAGTATTTT.

This chain connects TRBV28 to TRBJ1-4; D is undetermined. The germline CDR1 and CDR2 sequences are MDHEN and SYDVKM. The V and J ends lost 11 bases and 4 bases respectively, with 23 bases between them. This CDR3 has 16 residues. In DNA, the CDR3 is TGTGCCGTTAAGGCCTTCGGGAGTGCTATTAATGAAAAACTGTTTTTT. It is translated as CAVKAFGSAINEKLFF.

This clonotype was observed many times. The J gene is TRBJ2-1, the V gene TRBV10-3, with D perhaps TRBD2 (5 bases). The V end was cut by 6 bases, the J end by 5 bases, with 23 bases between. Germline CDR1 ENHRY, CDR2 SYGVKD. The CDR3 contains 17 residues. In nucleotides, the CDR3 is TGTGCCATCAGCTACCGGGGTCTCATCGACCCCCACAATGAGCAGTTCTTC. Residues: CAISYRGLIDPHNEQFF.

In this sample, this clonotype turned up many times. This chain connects TRBV7-2 to TRBJ1-6; D remains ambiguous. CDR1 and CDR2 from the germline V gene are SGHTA and FQGNSA. The CDR3 length is 12 residues. V was trimmed by 1 base and J by 14 bases, leaving 9 bases between them. CDR3 sequence (DNA): TGTGCCAGCAGCTTAGGAACTTTAGCCCTCCACTTT. Encoded protein: CASSLGTLALHF.

This clonotype came up many times. The V and J genes are TRBV2 and TRBJ1-4; D is uncertain. CDR3 length: 13 residues. Deletions cut 7 bases from V and 4 bases from J, with 10 bases between. The germline V gene has CDR1 SNHLY and CDR2 FYNNEI. The DNA of the CDR3 is TGTGCCAGCATGGGCCAGCGTAATGAAAAACTGTTTTTT. The encoded protein is CASMGQRNEKLFF. The entire variable domain, with the rest obtained from reference TRBV2 and TRBJ1-4, is as follows: EPEVTQTPSHQVTQMGQEVILRCVPISNHLYFYWYRQILGQKVEFLVSFYNNEISEKSEIFDDQFSVERPDGSNFTLKIRSTKLEDSAMYFCASMGQRNEKLFFGSGTQLSVL.

This clonotype occurred many times. This chain uses TRBV20-1 with TRBJ2-1; 12 nucleotides match TRBD2. This CDR3 has 16 amino acids. J was trimmed by 8 bases and V by 6 bases; bases with no gene match: 14. CDR1 and CDR2 (germline): DFQATT, SNEGSKA (reference sequence). The CDR3 DNA reads as TGCAGTGCCAAGTGGCCTAGCGGGGGGGGTCGGGATGAGCAGTTCTTC. It encodes CSAKWPSGGGRDEQFF.

This clonotype was picked up many times. A much larger clone lies one base from this, so it may be a read error. The chain joins TRBV6-5 to TRBJ2-5; 11 nucleotides agree with TRBD2. V was pared by 0 bases and J by 11 bases, with 14 bases of the junction left unmatched. This CDR3 has 17 amino acids. Germline V gene sequence: CDR1 MNHEY, CDR2 SVGAGI. This CDR3 reads CASSYSSLTSGSNEQYF. In nucleotides, the CDR3 is TGTGCCAGCAGTTACTCCTCACTAACTAGCGGGAGCAATGAGCAGTACTTC.

This clonotype was seen many times. The gene calls are TRBV3-1 and TRBJ2-7; 9 bases are a match to TRBD1. CDR1 and CDR2 from the germline V gene are LGHDT and YNNKEL (reference sequence). CDR3 size: 14 residues. With 5 bases clipped from V and 4 bases from J, the junction kept 6 bases outside the gene matches. For the CDR3, the DNA is TGTGCCAGCAGCTCGACAGGGGGGGTGTACGAGCAGTACTTC. Amino acids: CASSSTGGVYEQYF.

Notes on this clonotype: Being one base from a much bigger clone, this may be a read error. This rearrangement joins TRBV9 to TRBJ2-5, with a weak D call TRBD1 (6 bases). The J call may be faulty, since TRBJ2-7 better matches the DNA end. CDR3 length equals 14 residues. From germline, CDR1 is SGDLS and CDR2 YYNGEE. DNA for the CDR3: TGTGCCAACAGCCATTCTACAGGGATGGCCGAGCAGTACTTC. Translated: CANSHSTGMAEQYF.

This clonotype was recorded many times. V is TRBV12-3 or TRBV12-4 and J is TRBJ1-1; D unclear. Trimming cost V 8 bases and J 0 bases, with 10 bases left between them. This CDR3 comprises 13 residues. Written as DNA, the CDR3 is TGTGCCAGCGCGTACGGAGTGAACACTGAAGCTTTCTTT. Its protein product is CASAYGVNTEAFF.

This clonotype was seen a few times. This chain joins TRBV3-1 and TRBJ2-7; D possibly matches TRBD1 or TRBD2 (5 bases each). Between the trimmed V and J ends, which lost 1 base and 3 bases, there was a span of 10 bases. From germline, CDR1 is LGHDT and CDR2 YNNKEL (reference sequence). The CDR3 has 14 amino acids. The CDR3 DNA reads as TGTGCCAGCAGCCAAGGGGACGGGAACTACGAGCAGTACTTC. It translates to CASSQGDGNYEQYF.

This clonotype appeared many times. The V call is TRBV6-6, the J call TRBJ2-7; 7 nucleotides match TRBD1. V shed 4 bases, J shed 2 bases, and the junction held 5 bases outside the gene matches. This CDR3 has 14 amino acids. Germline-derived CDR1 and CDR2 are MNHNY and SVGAGI (reference sequence). The DNA of the CDR3 is TGTGCCAGCAGTTTTGCAGGGGGACCCTACGAGCAGTACTTC. It is translated as CASSFAGGPYEQYF.

The V call is TRBV5-4, the J call TRBJ2-5; maybe TRBD1 (5 bases). With the DNA end fitting TRBJ2-7 better, the J assignment may be wrong. The CDR3 runs 17 residues. The germline V gene has CDR1 SGHNT and CDR2 YYREEE (reference sequence). The CDR3 here is CASSLVQARFSPSEQYF. CDR3 nucleotides: TGTGCCAGCAGCTTGGTACAGGCTCGATTCTCCCCTTCCGAGCAGTACTTC.

Only a few counts were recorded for this clonotype. V usage is TRBV9 and J usage is TRBJ2-2; TRBD1 might be the D (5 bases). The CDR3 consists of 16 residues. V gave up 0 bases and J gave up 5 bases, with 14 bases separating them. Germline lookup yields CDR1 SGDLS and CDR2 YYNGEE. CDR3: CASSVVSGRGTGELFF. CDR3 nucleotide sequence: TGTGCCAGCAGCGTAGTCTCGGGTAGGGGAACCGGGGAGCTGTTTTTT.

CDR3 DNA sequence: TGTGCCAGCACCCACATCACCGACTCCCAGAGACAGGCGAAAACCCACGAGCAGTACTTC. Translating it yields CASTHITDSQRQAKTHEQYF. V is TRBV27 and J is TRBJ2-7; weak D call: TRBD1 (6 bases). Germline lookup yields CDR1 MNHEY and CDR2 SMNVEV (reference sequence). The CDR3 consists of 20 residues. Trimming took off 7 bases at V and 5 bases at J, with 36 bases between the two ends.

This clonotype occurred a few times. This may arise from a read error, as a much more abundant clone is one base away. V usage is TRBV11-2 and J usage is TRBJ1-6; D call uncertain. Per germline, CDR1 SGHAT and CDR2 FQNNGV. V shed 5 bases and J shed 8 bases, with 16 bases lying between them. The CDR3 length is 15 residues. The CDR3 DNA is TGTGCCAGCAGCCAGTGGGGAGGAGGAGATTCACCCCTCCACTTT. This translates into CASSQWGGGDSPLHF. Variable domain in full (rest from reference TRBV11-2 and TRBJ1-6): EAGVAQSPRYKIIEKRQSVAFWCNPISGHATLYWYQQILGQGPKLLIQFQNNGVVDDSQLPKDRFSAERLKGVDSTLKIQPAKLEDSAVYLCASSQWGGGDSPLHFGNGTRLTVT.

The gene calls are TRBV10-3 and TRBJ2-2, with D possibly TRBD1 on 5 matching bases. Trimming shortened V by 4 bases and J by 6 bases, and 12 bases separated the two germline ends. CDR1 ENHRY and CDR2 SYGVKD come from the germline V gene. The length of the CDR3 is 14 residues. In DNA form, the CDR3 reads TGTGCCATCAGTGCAGTACAGGATGCCGGGGAGCTGTTTTTT. Residues: CAISAVQDAGELFF.

This clonotype was recorded at least ten times. The V gene is TRBV29-1, the J gene TRBJ2-7; D unclear. Deletions cut 2 bases from V and 2 bases from J, with 4 bases between. CDR1 and CDR2 (germline): SQVTM, ANQGSEA. The CDR3 consists of 11 residues. CDR3 in DNA: TGCAGCGTTGAATTGGCCTACGAGCAGTACTTC. It is translated as CSVELAYEQYF.

This clonotype has ten or more counts. The chain has TRBV6-5 and TRBJ2-7, with a tentative D call TRBD1 (6 bases). Trimming cost V 2 bases and J 2 bases, with 16 bases left between them. This CDR3 is 16 amino acids long. The germline V gene encodes CDR1 MNHEY and CDR2 SVGAGI. Here the CDR3 reads CASSYLFAGAPYEQYF. CDR3 nucleotide sequence: TGTGCCAGCAGTTACCTTTTCGCAGGGGCCCCCTACGAGCAGTACTTC.

This clonotype was observed many times. The chain couples TRBV6-2 or TRBV6-3 to TRBJ1-5; the match to TRBD1 covers 10 bases. The CDR3 has 15 amino acids. Germline CDR1 and CDR2: MNHEY and SVGEGT. The V segment lost 4 bases and the J segment 6 bases; nucleotides outside the gene matches: 6. As DNA, the CDR3 is TGTGCCAGCAGTTCGACAGGGGGCCTCAGTCAGCCCCAGCATTTT. Translating gives CASSSTGGLSQPQHF.

This clonotype was seen at least ten times. V usage is TRBV5-1 and J usage is TRBJ1-1; D uncertain. Germline-derived CDR1 and CDR2 are SGHRS and YFSETQ. The V end lost 4 bases, the J end lost 3 bases, and 19 bases lay between the germline ends. The CDR3 is 16 residues long. The CDR3 is CASSPSRGGLDTEAFF. CDR3 nucleotides: TGCGCCAGCAGCCCGTCACGGGGAGGGTTGGACACTGAAGCTTTCTTT.

With respect to this clonotype: The CDR3 does not close with the conserved phenylalanine or tryptophan, likely indicating a read error. The chain has TRBV5-5 and TRBJ2-2, with 10 bases aligning to TRBD1. The CDR3 loop spans 16 amino acids. The V gene's germline CDR1 is SGHKS and CDR2 YYEKEE (reference sequence). CDR3 sequence reads: CASSLGDRGRGGELFC. In DNA, the CDR3 is TGCGCCAGCAGCTTGGGTGACAGGGGGCGCGGCGGGGAGCTGTTTTGT.

The chain recombines TRBV20-1 with TRBJ2-3, with 10 bases that match TRBD2. CDR3 length: 16 residues. Germline V gives CDR1 DFQATT, CDR2 SNEGSKA (reference sequence). V lost 3 bases and J lost 5; bases outside the gene matches: 11. The CDR3 coding sequence is TGCAGTGCTAGTCGCGGAAGCGGGGGGGCGGTAGATACGCAGTATTTT. It yields the protein CSASRGSGGAVDTQYF.

This clonotype was detected ten times or more. The chain has TRBV7-2 and TRBJ2-5; a possible D gene is TRBD2 (6 bases). Germline V gene lookup returns CDR1 SGHTA and CDR2 FQGNSA. V was pared by 5 bases and J by 1 base, with 17 bases between. The CDR3 totals 16 residues. The CDR3 coding sequence is TGTGCCAGCAGCATAACAGCGGGTAGGGCCCAAGAGACCCAGTACTTC. This encodes CASSITAGRAQETQYF.

The sample holds a few counts of this clonotype. The rearrangement uses TRBV7-8 and TRBJ1-5, with 7 bases matching TRBD1. Unmatched junction bases numbered 11, after V lost 10 bases and J lost 5 bases. This CDR3 spans 14 amino acids. Germline-derived CDR1 and CDR2 are SGHVS and FQNEAQ. The CDR3 spells CATAGAGGYQPQHF. As DNA, the CDR3 is TGTGCCACCGCAGGGGCAGGGGGGTATCAGCCCCAGCATTTT.

V is TRBV5-1 and J is TRBJ2-7; D is perhaps TRBD1 (5 bases). The germline V gene has CDR1 SGHRS and CDR2 YFSETQ. CDR3 length: 16 amino acids. The ends were cut back, 0 bases at V and 0 bases at J, with 13 bases in the middle. In nucleotides, the CDR3 is TGCGCCAGCAGCTTGGCCGATGGCGACAGCTCCTACGAGCAGTACTTC. This gives the protein CASSLADGDSSYEQYF. The entire variable domain, with the rest obtained from reference TRBV5-1 and TRBJ2-7, is as follows: KAGVTQTPRYLIKTRGQQVTLSCSPISGHRSVSWYQQTPGQGLQFLFEYFSETQRNKGNFPGRFSGRQFSNSRSEMNVSTLELGDSALYLCASSLADGDSSYEQYFGPGTRLTVT.

Comment on this clonotype: A read error may produce the germline difference seen at one junction end. This chain connects TRBV7-2 to TRBJ2-1; D gene unclear. The germline V gene has CDR1 SGHTA and CDR2 FQGNSA. The CDR3 has 14 residues. The CDR3 spells CASSLGLGHNEQFF. The CDR3 DNA reads TGTGCCAGCAGCTTAGGTTTGGGCCACAATGAGCAGTTTTTC.

This clonotype was seen a handful of times. CDR3 nucleotides: TGCAGCGCCTCGATATTGGGAACCACCGGGGAGCTGTTTTTT. The encoded protein is CSASILGTTGELFF. The genes are TRBV29-1 and TRBJ2-2; D gene ambiguous. V lost 7 bases, J lost 4 bases, and 16 bases lay in between. Germline V gives CDR1 SQVTM, CDR2 ANQGSEA. This CDR3 is 14 amino acids long.

This clonotype was observed at least ten times. The rearrangement uses TRBV7-2 and TRBJ2-7, with 8 bases that match TRBD1. This CDR3 is built from 14 residues. V gave up 5 bases and J gave up 6 bases; unmatched junction bases: 9. Germline loops: CDR1 SGHTA, CDR2 FQGNSA. CDR3 in amino acids: CASSLRTGKREQYF. DNA for the CDR3: TGTGCCAGCAGCCTACGGACAGGGAAGCGCGAGCAGTACTTC.

This clonotype has at least ten counts. A junction end diverges from the germline sequence, so it may reflect a read error. The rearrangement uses TRBV7-2 and TRBJ2-7; 9 nucleotides align to TRBD2. CDR1 and CDR2 from the germline V gene are SGHTA and FQGNSA. CDR3 length equals 13 residues. CDR3 nucleotides: TGTGCCAGCAGCCTAGCGGGACAATACGAGCAGTACTTC. Translation: CASSLAGQYEQYF.